The 20 T cell receptor beta chains given below trace back to one sample, sequenced in a study of blood T cell repertoires in COVID-19. Assay: immunoSEQ multiplex PCR; the TCRdb copy retains only in-frame clones and omits some. This table holds about 240,000 clones, around 87% found once. Sequenced input: peripheral blood. These receptors originate from a man aged 55 to 70 who had recovered from COVID-19.

V usage is TRBV15 and J usage is TRBJ1-5; 7 bases are a match to TRBD1. With V trimmed by 0 bases and J by 1 base, 9 bases remained unmatched. From germline, CDR1 is LNHNV and CDR2 YYDKDF (reference sequence). The CDR3 extends over 18 amino acids. In DNA, the CDR3 is TGTGCCACCAGCAGAGATTGGGCAGGGGGACGAAGCAATCAGCCCCAGCATTTT. It specifies CATSRDWAGGRSNQPQHF.

This clone was observed a few times. The gene calls are TRBV5-1 and TRBJ2-2; D may be TRBD2 (5 bases). V was clipped by 1 base and J by 4 bases, with 11 bases between them. This CDR3 spans 15 amino acids. CDR1 SGHRS and CDR2 YFSETQ come from the germline V gene. CDR3 in amino acids: CASSLTSASTGELFF. The CDR3 coding sequence is TGCGCCAGCAGCTTGACTAGTGCGAGCACCGGGGAGCTGTTTTTT.

Notes on this clone: This sample includes further DNA sequences coding for the same CDR3. V gene TRBV2 combines with J gene TRBJ1-6; D call uncertain. V lost 3 bases, J lost 7 bases, and 10 bases lay in between. This CDR3 is built from 14 residues. Germline V gives CDR1 SNHLY, CDR2 FYNNEI. The CDR3 region is CASSEGRQNSPLHF. CDR3 DNA sequence: TGTGCCAGCAGTGAGGGCAGGCAGAATTCACCCCTCCACTTT.

This chain uses TRBV30 with TRBJ2-3, with a possible D match to TRBD1 (6 bases). CDR1 and CDR2 from the germline V gene are GTSNPN and SVGIG (reference sequence). Trimming shortened V by 0 bases and J by 7 bases, and 11 bases separated the two germline ends. CDR3 length: 13 amino acids. The CDR3 is CAWSVLQGNTQYF. As DNA, the CDR3 is TGTGCCTGGAGTGTACTGCAGGGGAATACGCAGTATTTT.

The V gene is TRBV30, the J gene TRBJ1-5, with 9 bases aligning to TRBD1. With 5 bases clipped from V and 3 bases from J, the junction kept 8 bases outside the gene matches. The CDR3 totals 15 residues. Per the germline V gene, CDR1 is GTSNPN and CDR2 is SVGIG (reference sequence). The CDR3 sequence is CAWGAGTGSNQPQHF. The CDR3 region has the DNA TGTGCCTGGGGGGCCGGGACAGGGTCCAATCAGCCCCAGCATTTT.

The chain employs TRBV7-9 and TRBJ2-7; a possible D gene is TRBD1 (5 bases). Trimming shortened V by 4 bases and J by 0 bases, and 13 bases separated the two germline ends. Germline CDR1 reads SEHNR; CDR2 reads FQNEAQ (reference sequence). This CDR3 contains 15 residues. The CDR3 nucleotides read TGTGCCAGCAGCTCCTACCAGACAGTCTCCTACGAGCAGTACTTC. It codes for CASSSYQTVSYEQYF. Together with reference TRBV7-9 and TRBJ2-7, the CDR3 gives the full variable domain: DTGVSQNPRHKITKRGQNVTFRCDPISEHNRLYWYRQTLGQGPEFLTYFQNEAQLEKSRLLSDRFSAERPKGSFSTLEIQRTEQGDSAMYLCASSSYQTVSYEQYFGPGTRLTVT.

This rearrangement joins TRBV9 to TRBJ2-7; D is possibly TRBD2 (6 bases). This CDR3 contains 15 residues. V was pared by 4 bases and J by 2 bases, with 16 bases between. CDR1 is SGDLS, CDR2 YYNGEE, per germline. CDR3 nucleotide sequence: TGTGCCAGCAGCCCAGGACTACCCCGTGCCTACGAGCAGTACTTC. Its protein is CASSPGLPRAYEQYF. The entire variable domain, with the rest obtained from reference TRBV9 and TRBJ2-7, is as follows: DSGVTQTPKHLITATGQRVTLRCSPRSGDLSVYWYQQSLDQGLQFLIQYYNGEERAKGNILERFSAQQFPDLHSELNLSSLELGDSALYFCASSPGLPRAYEQYFGPGTRLTVT.

This clone has more than one count but fewer than ten. The J gene is TRBJ1-3, the V gene TRBV6-2 or TRBV6-3, with D hard to call. This CDR3 is 17 amino acids long. CDR1 is MNHEY, CDR2 SVGEGT, per germline. Trimming stripped 6 bases from V and 0 bases from J, with 18 bases between. The CDR3 loop is CASSPTAGFNSGNTIYF. CDR3 DNA: TGTGCCAGCAGCCCTACTGCGGGGTTCAACTCTGGAAACACCATATATTTT.

The chain carries TRBV18 and TRBJ2-1, with 9 bases matching TRBD2. This CDR3 comprises 16 residues. The junction had 8 bases not matched to a gene; V was cut back by 5 bases and J by 3 bases. The germline V gene has CDR1 KGHSH and CDR2 LQKENI. CDR3 sequence reads: CASSAISGGYYNEQFF. For the CDR3, the DNA is TGTGCCAGCTCAGCTATTAGCGGGGGCTACTACAATGAGCAGTTCTTC.

The CDR3 region has the DNA TGTGCCAGCGGCCAAAACCGGTTCGGGAGAAACACCATATATTTT. This translates into CASGQNRFGRNTIYF. This sequence joins TRBV6-5 and TRBJ1-3; D ambiguous. In germline, CDR1 is MNHEY, CDR2 SVGAGI. Trimming left V 8 bases short and J 5 bases short, with 19 bases between. There are 15 residues in the CDR3.

The chain carries TRBV12-5 and TRBJ2-5, with D hard to call. CDR3 length equals 14 residues. The V gene's germline CDR1 is LGHNT and CDR2 FRNRAP. The V end lost 4 bases, the J end lost 5 bases, and 14 bases lay between the germline ends. CDR3 bases: TGTGCTAGTGGTTCGGCGGCCCCAGTGGAGACCCAGTACTTC. Protein sequence: CASGSAAPVETQYF.

The rearrangement links TRBV29-1 to TRBJ2-4, with D maybe TRBD1 (6 bases). The germline V gene has CDR1 SQVTM and CDR2 ANQGSEA. The CDR3 consists of 15 residues. Trimming stripped 5 bases from V and 1 base from J, with 15 bases between. The CDR3: CSVLGQTAAKNIQYF. CDR3 coding DNA: TGCAGCGTTTTAGGACAGACCGCCGCCAAAAACATTCAGTACTTC.

The chain recombines TRBV4-1 with TRBJ2-7, with D possibly TRBD1 on 5 matching bases. Per the germline V gene, CDR1 is MGHRA and CDR2 is YSYEKL. V was trimmed by 3 bases and J by 0 bases, leaving 12 bases between them. This CDR3 region has 15 residues. Here the CDR3 reads CASSHGPGYSYEQYF. The DNA of the CDR3 is TGCGCCAGCAGCCACGGACCAGGGTACTCCTACGAGCAGTACTTC.

The V and J genes are TRBV25-1 and TRBJ2-3; D is unresolved. The CDR3 length is 14 residues. The germline V gene has CDR1 MGHDK and CDR2 SYGVNS. The V end lost 4 bases, the J end lost 5 bases, and 13 bases lay between the germline ends. The CDR3 sequence is CASSAALVVDTQYF. The CDR3 DNA reads as TGTGCCAGCAGTGCAGCGCTAGTAGTAGATACGCAGTATTTT.

This clone has ten or more counts. The V and J genes are TRBV7-8 and TRBJ2-7; TRBD2 aligns across 8 bases. The CDR3 contains 16 residues. Per germline, CDR1 SGHVS and CDR2 FQNEAQ. V lost 5 bases and J lost 2; bases outside the gene matches: 11. The CDR3 region has the DNA TGTGCCAGCAGCCCTCAAGGGCGGGGGGCCACCTACGAGCAGTACTTC. Translated: CASSPQGRGATYEQYF.

The chain uses TRBV14 and TRBJ1-6, with D perhaps TRBD1 (5 bases). Trimming left V 1 base short and J 8 bases short, with 15 bases between. CDR3 size: 16 residues. The germline V gene encodes CDR1 SGHDN and CDR2 FVKESK. The CDR3, as DNA: TGTGCCAGCAGCCAAGTCGATAGGGGAGGGTATTCACCCCTCCACTTT. Its translation is CASSQVDRGGYSPLHF.

This clone has only one observation. In nucleotides, the CDR3 is TGTGCCAGCAGCGCGTATCAGGGGGTGGATGCTTTCTTT. Residues: CASSAYQGVDAFF. This sequence joins TRBV6-4 and TRBJ1-1; 7 nucleotides match TRBD1. The CDR3 extends over 13 amino acids. The V segment lost 6 bases and the J segment 11 bases; nucleotides outside the gene matches: 12. CDR1 is MRHNA and CDR2 is SNTAGT in the germline V gene.

V is TRBV18 and J is TRBJ2-3, with 9 bases matching TRBD1. The CDR3 length is 16 residues. CDR1 is KGHSH, CDR2 LQKENI, per germline. V lost 4 bases and J lost 0; bases outside the gene matches: 5. The CDR3 DNA reads TGTGCCAGCTCACGCGCCGGGACAGGGAGCACAGATACGCAGTATTTT. The encoded protein is CASSRAGTGSTDTQYF. Using reference TRBV18 and TRBJ2-3 for the parts outside the CDR3, the full variable domain is NAGVMQNPRHLVRRRGQEARLRCSPMKGHSHVYWYRQLPEEGLKFMVYLQKENIIDESGMPKERFSAEFPKEGPSILRIQQVVRGDSAAYFCASSRAGTGSTDTQYFGPGTRLTVL.

This clone was found once. This CDR3 reads CASSVGGTGSYEQYF. Written as DNA, the CDR3 is TGTGCCAGCAGCGTAGGAGGGACAGGGAGCTACGAGCAGTACTTC. This chain links TRBV9 with TRBJ2-7; 9 nucleotides agree with TRBD1. The V and J ends lost 0 bases and 3 bases, in that order; junction bases with no gene match: 4. The CDR3 runs 15 residues. Germline V lookup: CDR1 SGDLS, CDR2 YYNGEE.

This clone was detected once. The rearrangement links TRBV7-2 to TRBJ2-7, with TRBD2 as a possible D gene (5 bases). CDR3 size: 15 residues. Germline CDR1 reads SGHTA; CDR2 reads FQGNSA. The V and J ends lost 2 bases and 0 bases respectively, with 11 bases between them. CDR3 nucleotides: TGTGCCAGCAGCTTATCGGCGGGTCACTCCTACGAGCAGTACTTC. This sequence encodes CASSLSAGHSYEQYF.